The clone carrying this TCR beta chain was counted only a few times. Its antigen is as yet unknown. TCRdb re-derived calls from the 5' RACE reads in MiXCR, one entry per CDR3 protein. The data show 400,000 or so distinct CDR3 sequences, about 9% seen once. Every one of the donors was a healthy Caucasian. This sample stems from a study of identical twins. Notes on the study in general: Model-predicted out-of-frame TCR alpha sharing fell below observed values in monozygotic twins. Conclusions rested on cross-sectional statistics rather than following the same donors.

J lost 4 bases, V lost 3 bases, and 8 bases had no gene match. CDR1 and CDR2 (germline): SGHRS, YFSETQ. The CDR3 totals 15 residues. The specimen was naive T cells sorted from blood. The clonotype was recovered from a woman between 50 and 59 years old in good health. The chain joins TRBV5-1 to TRBJ1-1; the match to TRBD1 covers 8 bases. This CDR3 is CASSSPGQGSTEAFF. CDR3 in DNA: TGCGCCAGCAGCTCCCCTGGACAGGGCAGCACTGAAGCTTTCTTT.